This T cell receptor (beta chain) derives from a study of blood T cells in healthy people across ages. Study-wide points: PBMCs left unsorted prevented a conclusive naive versus antigen-experienced comparison.

The CDR3 covers 16 residues. In germline, CDR1 is SEHNR, CDR2 FQNEAQ (reference sequence). V lost 5 bases to trimming and J lost 2 bases, with 19 bases between them. Caucasian individuals from Russia who were healthy and aged roughly 6 to 95 acted as donors. PBMCs, at least 6.5 million per sample, were isolated. A second PCR, run for about 7 to 11 cycles, used a sample-barcoded 5' primer plus a J-beta primer mix. TCRdb reanalysed the 5' RACE reads using MiXCR and keeps one entry per CDR3 protein. The data show some 880,000 distinct CDR3 sequences, about 36% seen once. A note on this clonotype: Its antigen is unidentified.

The rearrangement links TRBV7-9 to TRBJ2-7, with a weak D call TRBD1 (6 bases). The sample comprised blood. The source of this sequence is a man younger than 30 in good health. CDR3 in amino acids: CASSTKTTGTPYEQYF. The CDR3 nucleotides read TGTGCCAGCAGCACTAAGACGACAGGCACCCCCTACGAGCAGTACTTC.